This entry describes one T cell receptor (beta chain). This entry is derived from a study of blood T cell repertoires in COVID-19. Overall study: Italy, Spain and the United States were the sources of the convalescent and acute COVID-19 samples. T cells, B-cell-depleted T cells, or PBMCs provided the cDNA or gDNA that served as material.

The Seattle site enrolled patients during active infection and followed them longitudinally. This CDR3 is 16 amino acids long. V shed 6 bases and J 4 bases; nucleotides not matched to a gene: 7. The germline V gene has CDR1 MNHEY and CDR2 SMNVEV (reference sequence). Methods used by the authors: Amplified reference gene primers provided the basis for estimating nucleated cell counts. Generated by immunoSEQ multiplex PCR, the TCRdb table keeps only in-frame clones and is missing some. V and J calls and clone size follow that table, whereas D and trimming were derived from the DNA. The data show hundreds of thousands of clones, with just over 85% seen just once and under 14% held by the top ten.

The chain has TRBV27 and TRBJ2-6, with 9 positions matching TRBD1. The specimen sequenced was peripheral blood. This clonotype was sampled from a man over 45 with COVID-19, enrolled during active disease. CDR3 bases: TGTGCCAGCAGGCTACAGGGGGCGAGAGGGGCCAACGTCCTGACTTTC. Its translation: CASRLQGARGANVLTF.